One sample yielded the 9 T cell receptor beta chains listed below, sequenced in a study of T cell responses to AZD1222 COVID-19 vaccine. TCRdb's copy holds only in-frame clones and misses some; the assay was immunoSEQ multiplex PCR. The sample yields 90,000 or so clones, 89% seen once. This sample comprised peripheral blood, obtained 28 days after the second AZD1222 dose. These receptors were obtained from an adult who received the AZD1222 COVID-19 vaccine.

The chain is built from TRBV18 and TRBJ2-5, with TRBD1 matching over 8 bases. Germline-derived CDR1 and CDR2 are KGHSH and LQKENI. Trimming cost V 2 bases and J 2 bases; bases outside gene matches: 10. The CDR3 has 17 amino acids. The CDR3 spells CASSPFFGGQVQETQYF. Here the CDR3 DNA reads TGTGCCAGCTCACCATTCTTTGGGGGACAGGTACAAGAGACCCAGTACTTC.

This clone was observed once. This chain connects TRBV12-3 or TRBV12-4 to TRBJ1-2; D uncertain. Trimming removed 3 bases from V and 8 bases from J, with 10 bases in between. The CDR3 covers 12 residues. The CDR3 DNA reads TGTGCCAGCAGTTTTAGGGCAGTCGGCTACACCTTC. It codes for CASSFRAVGYTF.

The chain has TRBV29-1 and TRBJ1-4; D not certain. CDR1 is SQVTM and CDR2 is ANQGSEA in the germline V gene. The CDR3 has 14 residues. The germline V and J ends were trimmed by 5 bases and 0 bases, with 10 bases remaining between them. The CDR3 is CSVSEIATNEKLFF. CDR3 bases: TGCAGCGTTTCGGAGATTGCAACTAATGAAAAACTGTTTTTT.

The rearrangement uses TRBV10-3 and TRBJ1-2; tentative D call: TRBD1 (6 bases). Trimming stripped 4 bases from V and 8 bases from J, with 23 bases between. This CDR3 region has 16 residues. Germline assignment: CDR1 ENHRY and CDR2 SYGVKD. CDR3 sequence reads: CAISGSGGPRARGYTF. DNA of the CDR3: TGTGCCATCAGTGGAAGTGGGGGGCCACGGGCACGGGGCTACACCTTC.

V and J are TRBV7-2 and TRBJ1-1, with TRBD1 as a possible D gene (5 bases). The CDR3 length is 14 residues. CDR1 is SGHTA, CDR2 FQGNSA, per germline. V dropped 2 bases and J dropped 4 bases, with 11 bases sitting between them. The DNA of the CDR3 is TGTGCCAGCAGCTTAATGGTAGGGGCCACTGAAGCTTTCTTT. Amino acid sequence: CASSLMVGATEAFF.

This sequence joins TRBV12-3 or TRBV12-4 and TRBJ2-5; D is undetermined. V shed 6 bases and J shed 0 bases, with 2 bases lying between them. The CDR3 has 11 amino acids. The chain's CDR3 is CASSYQETQYF. The CDR3 DNA reads TGTGCCAGCAGCTACCAAGAGACCCAGTACTTC.

The rearrangement uses TRBV7-9 and TRBJ1-2; D call uncertain. Between the trimmed V and J ends, which lost 9 bases and 0 bases, there was a span of 11 bases. In germline, CDR1 is SEHNR, CDR2 FQNEAQ (reference sequence). This CDR3 spans 13 amino acids. The CDR3 is CASMDQANYGYTF. CDR3 DNA sequence: TGTGCCAGTATGGACCAGGCTAACTATGGCTACACCTTC. Full variable domain (outside the CDR3, taken from reference TRBV7-9 and TRBJ1-2): DTGVSQNPRHKITKRGQNVTFRCDPISEHNRLYWYRQTLGQGPEFLTYFQNEAQLEKSRLLSDRFSAERPKGSFSTLEIQRTEQGDSAMYLCASMDQANYGYTFGSGTRLTVV.

The chain has TRBV27 and TRBJ1-5; no clear D. The CDR3 is 15 residues long. The V and J ends lost 2 bases and 0 bases respectively, with 8 bases between them. Germline CDR1 reads MNHEY; CDR2 reads SMNVEV (reference sequence). The CDR3 sequence is CASSLGQISNQPQHF. CDR3 coding DNA: TGTGCCAGCAGTTTAGGCCAGATTAGCAATCAGCCCCAGCATTTT.

Only one count was recorded for this clone. This chain connects TRBV7-2 to TRBJ1-2, with 7 bases lining up with TRBD1. The germline V gene has CDR1 SGHTA and CDR2 FQGNSA. J was trimmed by 0 bases and V by 5 bases; bases with no gene match: 6. The CDR3 is 15 residues long. The CDR3 loop reads CASSPNDRANYGYTF. Here the CDR3 DNA reads TGTGCCAGCAGCCCTAACGACAGGGCTAACTATGGCTACACCTTC.